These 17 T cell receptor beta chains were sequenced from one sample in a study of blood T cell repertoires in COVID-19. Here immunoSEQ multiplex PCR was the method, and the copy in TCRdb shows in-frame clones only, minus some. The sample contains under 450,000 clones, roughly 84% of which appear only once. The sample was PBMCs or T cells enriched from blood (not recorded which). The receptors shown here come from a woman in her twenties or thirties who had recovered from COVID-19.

The CDR3, as DNA: TGTGCCAGCAGTTTAGTCCCCGGACAGGGGGCAACAGAGACCCAGTACTTC. Its protein is CASSLVPGQGATETQYF. The chain combines TRBV27 with TRBJ2-5; 11 positions agree with TRBD1. The V and J ends lost 2 bases and 4 bases, in that order; junction bases with no gene match: 9. The CDR3 is 17 residues long. CDR1 is MNHEY and CDR2 is SMNVEV in the germline V gene (reference sequence).

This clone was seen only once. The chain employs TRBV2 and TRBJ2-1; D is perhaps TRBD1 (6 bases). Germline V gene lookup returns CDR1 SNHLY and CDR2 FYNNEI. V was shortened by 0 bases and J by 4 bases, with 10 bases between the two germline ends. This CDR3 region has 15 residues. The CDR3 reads CASSEAQGRYNEQFF. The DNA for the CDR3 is TGTGCCAGCAGTGAAGCGCAGGGGCGATACAATGAGCAGTTCTTC.

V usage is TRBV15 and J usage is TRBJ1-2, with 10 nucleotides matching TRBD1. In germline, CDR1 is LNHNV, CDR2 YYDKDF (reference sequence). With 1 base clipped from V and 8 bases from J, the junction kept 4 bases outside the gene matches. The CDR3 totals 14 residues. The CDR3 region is CATSRVGTGDGYTF. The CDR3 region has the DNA TGTGCCACCAGCAGAGTGGGGACAGGGGACGGCTACACCTTC.

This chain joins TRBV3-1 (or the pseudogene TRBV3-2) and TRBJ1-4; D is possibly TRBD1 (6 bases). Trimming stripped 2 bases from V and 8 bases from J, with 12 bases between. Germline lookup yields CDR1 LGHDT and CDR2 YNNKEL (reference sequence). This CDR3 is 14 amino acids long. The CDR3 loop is CASSQMGAGEKLFF. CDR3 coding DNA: TGTGCCAGCAGCCAAATGGGGGCTGGAGAAAAACTGTTTTTT.

The CDR3 protein is CASSPRMDYYYNEQFF. The CDR3 region has the DNA TGTGCCAGCAGCCCTAGGATGGACTACTACTACAATGAGCAGTTCTTC. This chain connects TRBV7-2 to TRBJ2-1; D perhaps matches TRBD2 (6 bases). Germline CDR1 is SGHTA and CDR2 is FQGNSA. Trimming took 5 bases from V and 3 from J, leaving 17 bases between them. This CDR3 is built from 16 residues.

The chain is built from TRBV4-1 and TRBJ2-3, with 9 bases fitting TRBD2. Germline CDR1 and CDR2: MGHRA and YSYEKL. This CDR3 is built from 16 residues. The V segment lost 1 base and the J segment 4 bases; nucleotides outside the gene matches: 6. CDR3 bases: TGCGCCAGCAGCCAAGTTATGCGGGAGGGCGCAGATACGCAGTATTTT. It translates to CASSQVMREGADTQYF.

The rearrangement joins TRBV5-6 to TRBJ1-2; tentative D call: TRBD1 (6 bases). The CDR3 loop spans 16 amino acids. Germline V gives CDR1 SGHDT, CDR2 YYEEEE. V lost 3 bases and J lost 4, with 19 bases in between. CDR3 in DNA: TGTGCCAGCAGCTCCCCTGGGGGCAGGTGGGGCTATGGCTACACCTTC. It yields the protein CASSSPGGRWGYGYTF.

CDR3: CASSSNTDTQYF. CDR3 nucleotide sequence: TGCGCCAGCAGCTCAAACACAGATACGCAGTATTTT. V and J are TRBV5-1 and TRBJ2-3; D gene uncertain. Between the trimmed V and J ends, which lost 3 bases and 2 bases, there was a span of 4 bases. Germline CDR1 is SGHRS and CDR2 is YFSETQ. The length of the CDR3 is 12 residues.

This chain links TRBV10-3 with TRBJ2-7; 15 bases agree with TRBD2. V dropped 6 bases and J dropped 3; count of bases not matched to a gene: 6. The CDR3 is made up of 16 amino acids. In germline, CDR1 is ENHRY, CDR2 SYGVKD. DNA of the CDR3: TGTGCCATCAGCCGGACTAGCGGGAGGGGGAACTACGAGCAGTACTTC. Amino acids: CAISRTSGRGNYEQYF.

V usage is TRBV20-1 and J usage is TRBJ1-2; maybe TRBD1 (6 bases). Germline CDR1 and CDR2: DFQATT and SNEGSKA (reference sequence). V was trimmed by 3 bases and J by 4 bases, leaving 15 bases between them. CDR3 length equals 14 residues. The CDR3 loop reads CSASSGDRGYGYTF. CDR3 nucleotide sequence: TGCAGTGCTAGTTCAGGGGATCGGGGCTATGGCTACACCTTC.

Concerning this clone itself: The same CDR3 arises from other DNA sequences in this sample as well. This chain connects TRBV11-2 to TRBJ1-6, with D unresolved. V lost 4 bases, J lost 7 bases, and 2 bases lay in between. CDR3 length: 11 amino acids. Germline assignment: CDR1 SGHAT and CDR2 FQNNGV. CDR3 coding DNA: TGTGCCAGCAGCTCAAATTCACCCCTCCACTTT. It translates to CASSSNSPLHF.

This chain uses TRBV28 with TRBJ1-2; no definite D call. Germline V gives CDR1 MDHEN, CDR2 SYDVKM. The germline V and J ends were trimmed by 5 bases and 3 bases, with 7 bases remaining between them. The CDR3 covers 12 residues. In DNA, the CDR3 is TGTGCCAGCAGTACATTCTACTATGGCTACACCTTC. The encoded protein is CASSTFYYGYTF.

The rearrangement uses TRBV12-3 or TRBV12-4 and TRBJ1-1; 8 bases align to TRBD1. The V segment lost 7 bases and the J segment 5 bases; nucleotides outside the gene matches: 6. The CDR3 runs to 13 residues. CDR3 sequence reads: CASIQTGETEAFF. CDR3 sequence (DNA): TGTGCCAGCATCCAGACAGGGGAGACTGAAGCTTTCTTT.

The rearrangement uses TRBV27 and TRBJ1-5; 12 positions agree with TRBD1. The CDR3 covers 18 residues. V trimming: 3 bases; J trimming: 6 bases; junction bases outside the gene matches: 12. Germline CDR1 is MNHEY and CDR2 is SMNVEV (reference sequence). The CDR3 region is CASSFLPLGTGGSQPQHF. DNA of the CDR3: TGTGCCAGCAGTTTCCTGCCCCTCGGGACAGGGGGCAGTCAGCCCCAGCATTTT.

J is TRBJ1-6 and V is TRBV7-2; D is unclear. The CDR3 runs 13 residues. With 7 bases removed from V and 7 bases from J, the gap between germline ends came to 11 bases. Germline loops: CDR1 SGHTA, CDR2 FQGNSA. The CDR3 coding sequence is TGTGCCAGCACCCCGCGGAGGAATTCACCCCTCCACTTT. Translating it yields CASTPRRNSPLHF.

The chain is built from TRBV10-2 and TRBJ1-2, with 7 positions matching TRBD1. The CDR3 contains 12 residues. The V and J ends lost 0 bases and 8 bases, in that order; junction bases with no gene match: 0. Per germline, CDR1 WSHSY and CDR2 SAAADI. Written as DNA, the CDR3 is TGCGCCAGCAGTGAGTCGGACAGGGGCTACACCTTC. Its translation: CASSESDRGYTF.

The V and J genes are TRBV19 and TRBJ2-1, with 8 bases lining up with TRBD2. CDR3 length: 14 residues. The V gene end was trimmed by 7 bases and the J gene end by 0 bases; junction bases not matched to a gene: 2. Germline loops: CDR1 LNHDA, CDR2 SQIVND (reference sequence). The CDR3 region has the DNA TGTGCCAGTACCCTAGCGGGCTCCTACAATGAGCAGTTCTTC. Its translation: CASTLAGSYNEQFF.